Presented here are 20 T cell receptor beta chains from one specimen sequenced in a study of blood T cell repertoires in COVID-19. Generated by immunoSEQ multiplex PCR, the TCRdb table keeps only in-frame clones and is missing some. The table records about 270,000 clones, 80% to 90% of them present only once. The sample comprised peripheral blood. The receptors here all came from a woman under 40 with COVID-19, enrolled during active disease.

The chain employs TRBV5-1 and TRBJ2-3, with a weak D call TRBD1 (6 bases). There are 14 residues in the CDR3. In germline, CDR1 is SGHRS, CDR2 YFSETQ. Between the trimmed V and J ends, which lost 0 bases and 6 bases, there was a span of 11 bases. The CDR3 loop reads CASSLGGPWDTQYF. CDR3 in DNA: TGCGCCAGCAGCTTGGGGGGGCCGTGGGATACGCAGTATTTT.

This clone turned up a few times. This chain uses TRBV18 with TRBJ1-6; 8 bases align to TRBD1. Germline values: CDR1 KGHSH, CDR2 LQKENI. J was trimmed by 11 bases and V by 3 bases; bases with no gene match: 9. This CDR3 region has 15 residues. The CDR3 nucleotides are TGTGCCAGCTCACCTAACGGACAGGGCTCTACACCCCTCCACTTT. Its protein is CASSPNGQGSTPLHF.

This chain joins TRBV11-3 and TRBJ1-3; D remains unclear. Trimming removed 2 bases from V and 6 bases from J, with 5 bases in between. The germline gives CDR1 SGHNT, CDR2 YENEEA. The CDR3 spans 12 residues. CDR3 sequence (DNA): TGTGCCAGCAGCTTACAGGAAAACACCATATATTTT. Translated: CASSLQENTIYF.

A few counts support this clone. The chain uses TRBV5-1 and TRBJ1-6, with D maybe TRBD1 (6 bases). V shed 3 bases and J shed 7 bases, with 14 bases lying between them. Germline V gene sequence: CDR1 SGHRS, CDR2 YFSETQ. The CDR3 sequence is 15 residues long. CDR3 DNA sequence: TGCGCCAGCAGCTCGGACGGACAGCTGAATTCACCCCTCCACTTT. Its protein is CASSSDGQLNSPLHF.

This clone appeared a single time. The chain recombines TRBV5-5 with TRBJ2-3, with D possibly matching TRBD2 (6 bases). V lost 9 bases to trimming and J lost 2 bases, with 25 bases between them. CDR1 and CDR2 from the germline V gene are SGHKS and YYEKEE (reference sequence). This CDR3 has 17 amino acids. In DNA, the CDR3 is TGTGCCACCCGTCCGGGACTGGTAGTAAGTAACACAGATACGCAGTATTTT. It is translated as CATRPGLVVSNTDTQYF.

The count of this clone is one. This chain uses TRBV5-6 with TRBJ2-5, with a weak D call TRBD2 (6 bases). The CDR3 runs to 15 residues. Germline CDR1 is SGHDT and CDR2 is YYEEEE. V was clipped by 0 bases and J by 5 bases, with 14 bases between them. Here the CDR3 reads CASSLAGTWGETQYF. Written as DNA, the CDR3 is TGTGCCAGCAGCTTGGCCGGGACTTGGGGGGAGACCCAGTACTTC.

The gene calls are TRBV2 and TRBJ2-5; a weak D match, TRBD2 (7 bases). This CDR3 spans 12 amino acids. Per the germline V gene, CDR1 is SNHLY and CDR2 is FYNNEI. V was clipped by 8 bases and J by 4 bases, with 11 bases between them. CDR3 sequence (DNA): TGTGCCAGCGGGCGGGGGCCAGAGACCCAGTACTTC. It yields the protein CASGRGPETQYF.

This clone came up once. The chain couples TRBV2 to TRBJ2-1, with 12 bases matching TRBD2. Per germline, CDR1 SNHLY and CDR2 FYNNEI. V dropped 7 bases and J dropped 10; count of bases not matched to a gene: 8. The CDR3 totals 14 residues. For the CDR3, the DNA is TGTGCCAGCACAACGTCGACTAGCGGGGGCGAGCAGTTCTTC. It encodes CASTTSTSGGEQFF.

CDR3 protein: CASRGTSGGSYEQYF. The CDR3 coding sequence is TGTGCCAGCAGGGGGACTAGCGGGGGATCCTACGAGCAGTACTTC. The chain uses TRBV13 and TRBJ2-7, with TRBD2 identical over 14 bases. The CDR3 is 15 residues long. The junction had 2 bases not matched to a gene; V was cut back by 6 bases and J by 1 base. Germline CDR1 reads PRHDT; CDR2 reads FYEKMQ (reference sequence).

V gene TRBV6-1 combines with J gene TRBJ2-5, with D tentatively TRBD2 (6 bases). CDR1 and CDR2 from the germline V gene are MNHNS and SASEGT. The CDR3 loop spans 15 amino acids. V was clipped by 3 bases and J by 4 bases, with 15 bases between them. The CDR3 coding sequence is TGTGCCAGCAGTGAGGGCGGCGGGGAGGCAGAGACCCAGTACTTC. It codes for CASSEGGGEAETQYF.

V and J are TRBV19 and TRBJ1-5; D is perhaps TRBD1 (6 bases). The V gene lost 3 bases and the J gene lost 3 bases, with 12 bases spanning the gap. CDR1 LNHDA and CDR2 SQIVND come from the germline V gene (reference sequence). The CDR3 has 15 amino acids. CDR3 DNA sequence: TGTGCCAGTAGTATTGGCAGGGGACCCAATCAGCCCCAGCATTTT. It encodes CASSIGRGPNQPQHF.

This clone was found once. This chain connects TRBV5-8 to TRBJ1-2, with 7 bases matching TRBD1. Germline values: CDR1 SGHTS, CDR2 YDEGEE. V trimming: 2 bases; J trimming: 0 bases; junction bases outside the gene matches: 7. CDR3 length: 16 residues. The CDR3 region has the DNA TGTGCCAGCAGCTTCCACAGGGGTATTACTAACTATGGCTACACCTTC. As protein: CASSFHRGITNYGYTF. Supplemented by reference TRBV5-8 and TRBJ1-2, the full variable domain reads EAGVTQSPTHLIKTRGQQATLRCSPISGHTSVYWYQQALGLGLQFLLWYDEGEERNRGNFPPRFSGRQFPNYSSELNVNALELEDSALYLCASSFHRGITNYGYTFGSGTRLTVV.

As regards this clone: This sample also contains other DNA sequences that code for the same CDR3. The chain links TRBV7-2 to TRBJ2-2; D gene unclear. V lost 1 base and J lost 1, with 4 bases in between. This CDR3 spans 14 amino acids. The germline V gene encodes CDR1 SGHTA and CDR2 FQGNSA. As DNA, the CDR3 is TGTGCCAGCAGCTTAGGGCAGAACACCGGGGAGCTGTTTTTT. This encodes CASSLGQNTGELFF. Based on the CDR3 plus reference TRBV7-2 and TRBJ2-2, the full variable domain is GAGVSQSPSNKVTEKGKDVELRCDPISGHTALYWYRQSLGQGLEFLIYFQGNSAPDKSGLPSDRFSAERTGGSVSTLTIQRTQQEDSAVYLCASSLGQNTGELFFGEGSRLTVL.

The CDR3 is CASREGQGVFHTEAFF. In DNA form, the CDR3 reads TGTGCCAGCAGGGAGGGACAGGGGGTTTTTCACACTGAAGCTTTCTTT. The V gene is TRBV6-6, the J gene TRBJ1-1, with 11 bases fitting TRBD1. The CDR3 loop spans 16 amino acids. Germline V CDR1 and CDR2: MNHNY, SVGAGI (reference sequence). The V gene end was trimmed by 6 bases and the J gene end by 3 bases; junction bases not matched to a gene: 9.

V gene TRBV6-5 combines with J gene TRBJ1-1; D is possibly TRBD1 (5 bases). V lost 5 bases to trimming and J lost 0 bases, with 13 bases between them. Germline V CDR1 and CDR2: MNHEY, SVGAGI. The CDR3 spans 15 residues. The CDR3 loop is CASSTWGGMNTEAFF. The CDR3 nucleotides read TGTGCCAGCAGTACCTGGGGGGGGATGAACACTGAAGCTTTCTTT.

This chain links TRBV27 with TRBJ1-3; 9 positions match TRBD1. Germline CDR1 and CDR2: MNHEY and SMNVEV (reference sequence). Trimming removed 6 bases from V and 6 bases from J; junction bases left unmatched: 9. This CDR3 has 15 residues. DNA of the CDR3: TGTGCCAGCAGGAGCTACAGGGGGCTCGAAAACACCATATATTTT. Translating it yields CASRSYRGLENTIYF.

The rearrangement joins TRBV12-3 or TRBV12-4 to TRBJ2-1; no reliable D call. This CDR3 contains 13 residues. The V end was cut by 2 bases, the J end by 5 bases, with 7 bases between. The CDR3 loop reads CASSLWRDNEQFF. CDR3 nucleotides: TGTGCCAGCAGTTTATGGAGAGACAATGAGCAGTTCTTC.

The CDR3 protein is CASSFQGSEAFF. The CDR3, as DNA: TGTGCCAGCAGCTTTCAGGGGTCTGAAGCTTTCTTT. This chain uses TRBV7-9 with TRBJ1-1, with D perhaps matching TRBD1 (6 bases). The CDR3 has 12 amino acids. Germline assignment: CDR1 SEHNR and CDR2 FQNEAQ (reference sequence). V lost 3 bases and J lost 6, with 8 bases in between.

The J gene is TRBJ2-7, the V gene TRBV3-1 (or the pseudogene TRBV3-2); D remains ambiguous. The CDR3 runs to 15 residues. V was shortened by 4 bases and J by 2 bases, with 15 bases between the two germline ends. The V gene's germline CDR1 is LGHDT and CDR2 YNNKEL (reference sequence). The CDR3 DNA reads as TGTGCCAGCAGCCTTACGTCGGTAAACCCCTACGAGCAGTACTTC. Residues: CASSLTSVNPYEQYF.

The J gene is TRBJ2-7, the V gene TRBV2, with 8 nucleotides matching TRBD2. With V trimmed by 6 bases and J by 1 base, 8 bases remained unmatched. This CDR3 comprises 15 residues. CDR1 is SNHLY, CDR2 FYNNEI, per germline. CDR3 loop: CASSMPGLASYEQYF. The CDR3 DNA reads TGTGCCAGCAGCATGCCCGGACTAGCATCCTACGAGCAGTACTTC.